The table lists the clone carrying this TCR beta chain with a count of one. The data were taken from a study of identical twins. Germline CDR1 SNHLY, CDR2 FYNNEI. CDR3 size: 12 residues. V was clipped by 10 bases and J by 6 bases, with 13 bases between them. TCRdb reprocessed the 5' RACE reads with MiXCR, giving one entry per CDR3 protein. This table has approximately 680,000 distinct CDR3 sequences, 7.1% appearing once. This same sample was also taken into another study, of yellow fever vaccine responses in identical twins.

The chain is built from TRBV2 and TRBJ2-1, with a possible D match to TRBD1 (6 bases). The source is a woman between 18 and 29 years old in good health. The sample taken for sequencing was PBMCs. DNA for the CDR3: TGTGCCACTCGACAGGAATCCAATGAGCAGTTCTTC. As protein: CATRQESNEQFF.